The 30 T cell receptor beta chains listed next were all sequenced from one sample in a study of blood T cell repertoires in COVID-19. Sequenced by immunoSEQ multiplex PCR; TCRdb stores in-frame clones only, minus some. The sample gives 150,000 or so clones, around 80% of which show up once; 11% is in the top ten. Material: peripheral blood. The receptors stem from a man aged 60 to 75 with active or convalescent COVID-19.

This chain joins TRBV7-2 and TRBJ2-7; 7 bases match TRBD2. CDR1 and CDR2 from the germline V gene are SGHTA and FQGNSA. With 2 bases clipped from V and 3 bases from J, the junction kept 7 bases outside the gene matches. The CDR3 consists of 15 residues. The CDR3 coding sequence is TGTGCCAGCAGCTTACAGAGCGGGACGAACTACGAGCAGTACTTC. Protein product: CASSLQSGTNYEQYF. Based on the CDR3 plus reference TRBV7-2 and TRBJ2-7, the full variable domain is GAGVSQSPSNKVTEKGKDVELRCDPISGHTALYWYRQSLGQGLEFLIYFQGNSAPDKSGLPSDRFSAERTGGSVSTLTIQRTQQEDSAVYLCASSLQSGTNYEQYFGPGTRLTVT.

This chain links TRBV10-1 with TRBJ2-2; unclear D gene. The V gene lost 5 bases and the J gene lost 1 base, with 8 bases spanning the gap. The germline gives CDR1 WNHNN, CDR2 SYGVQD (reference sequence). The CDR3 is 14 amino acids. The DNA of the CDR3 is TGCGCCAGCAGTCCCCGTTGGAACACCGGGGAGCTGTTTTTT. Amino acid sequence: CASSPRWNTGELFF.

The rearrangement links TRBV25-1 to TRBJ2-7; 8 nucleotides line up with TRBD1. Unmatched junction bases numbered 2, after V lost 4 bases and J lost 3 bases. The germline V gene encodes CDR1 MGHDK and CDR2 SYGVNS. The CDR3 spans 13 residues. The CDR3 bases are TGTGCCAGCAGTGGGACAGGGTTCTACGAGCAGTACTTC. Translated, it gives CASSGTGFYEQYF.

The J gene is TRBJ2-3, the V gene TRBV7-2, with 11 bases aligning to TRBD2. The CDR3 runs to 17 residues. Losses at the gene ends were 5 bases for V and 7 bases for J; bases not matched to a gene: 14. Germline CDR1 is SGHTA and CDR2 is FQGNSA. DNA of the CDR3: TGTGCCAGCAGCCCCCCGGGACTAGCGGCGGACCGTTATACGCAGTATTTT. This codes for CASSPPGLAADRYTQYF.

The chain joins TRBV11-2 to TRBJ2-4, with D maybe TRBD1 (5 bases). Germline V lookup: CDR1 SGHAT, CDR2 FQNNGV. The germline V and J ends were trimmed by 1 base and 2 bases, with 6 bases remaining between them. This CDR3 region has 14 residues. The CDR3 sequence is CASSLGTSKNIQYF. The CDR3 nucleotides read TGTGCCAGCAGCTTAGGGACATCCAAAAACATTCAGTACTTC.

J is TRBJ1-4 and V is TRBV13; 7 bases are shared with TRBD1. The length of the CDR3 is 16 residues. With V trimmed by 5 bases and J by 6 bases, 12 bases remained unmatched. The V gene's germline CDR1 is PRHDT and CDR2 FYEKMQ (reference sequence). The CDR3 nucleotides are TGTGCCAGCAGCCTAAGGACAGGCCTAGGAGATGAAAAACTGTTTTTT. Encoded protein: CASSLRTGLGDEKLFF.

This clone was seen only a few times. The chain combines TRBV5-6 with TRBJ1-5, with 7 bases aligning to TRBD1. Germline V gene data show CDR1 as SGHDT and CDR2 as YYEEEE. This CDR3 contains 15 residues. Germline trimming cut 3 bases from V and 6 bases from J; bases unmatched to any gene: 9. The CDR3 is CASSSLDRVGQPQHF. The DNA for the CDR3 is TGTGCCAGCAGCTCTTTAGACAGGGTGGGTCAGCCCCAGCATTTT.

The CDR3 region is CASSEGQSSQRYTIYF. CDR3 sequence (DNA): TGTGCCAGCAGTGAAGGACAGAGCAGCCAACGCTACACCATATATTTT. The genes are TRBV6-1 and TRBJ1-3; a possible D gene is TRBD1 (5 bases). There are 16 residues in the CDR3. Germline V gene data show CDR1 as MNHNS and CDR2 as SASEGT. The V and J ends lost 1 base and 8 bases respectively, with 18 bases between them.

V is TRBV27 and J is TRBJ2-7; D is perhaps TRBD1 (6 bases). Trimming left V 3 bases short and J 6 bases short, with 15 bases between. The CDR3 extends over 14 amino acids. Per germline, CDR1 MNHEY and CDR2 SMNVEV (reference sequence). CDR3: CASSLGTGNSEQYF. The CDR3 DNA sequence: TGTGCCAGCAGTTTGGGAACAGGGAATTCCGAGCAGTACTTC.

This chain links TRBV10-2 with TRBJ1-3; no reliable D call. The V end lost 2 bases, the J end lost 1 base, and 9 bases lay between the germline ends. Germline CDR1 WSHSY, CDR2 SAAADI. The CDR3 is 15 amino acids. CDR3 sequence reads: CASSEGLWSGNTIYF. CDR3 coding DNA: TGCGCCAGCAGTGAGGGGCTTTGGTCTGGAAACACCATATATTTT.

With respect to this clone: At one of its ends the junction is not consistent with the germline gene, which may arise from a read error. The chain is built from TRBV11-1 and TRBJ2-1; 9 bases align to TRBD2. The length of the CDR3 is 16 residues. Germline V gene sequence: CDR1 SGHAT, CDR2 FQDESV (reference sequence). The CDR3 reads CASCLDLAGRDNEQFF. The CDR3 region has the DNA TGTGCCAGCTGCTTAGATCTAGCGGGGAGGGACAATGAGCAGTTCTTC.

The chain links TRBV3-1 (or the pseudogene TRBV3-2) to TRBJ2-7, with D hard to call. This CDR3 has 14 residues. Germline V CDR1 and CDR2: LGHDT, YNNKEL (reference sequence). V was shortened by 4 bases and J by 2 bases, with 12 bases between the two germline ends. The CDR3 loop reads CASSLSTPTYEQYF. As DNA, the CDR3 is TGTGCCAGCAGCCTAAGCACTCCAACCTACGAGCAGTACTTC.

This clone has only a few counts. V and J are TRBV5-1 and TRBJ2-5; no reliable D call. Germline CDR1 SGHRS, CDR2 YFSETQ. V shed 1 base and J shed 2 bases, with 9 bases lying between them. The CDR3 is 14 amino acids. The CDR3 DNA is TGCGCCAGCAGCTTGACAGTTACTCAAGAGACCCAGTACTTC. Its translation: CASSLTVTQETQYF.

The chain combines TRBV28 with TRBJ1-1; no clear D. CDR1 and CDR2 from the germline V gene are MDHEN and SYDVKM. The CDR3 runs to 11 residues. The V end lost 3 bases, the J end lost 8 bases, and 7 bases lay between the germline ends. The CDR3 nucleotides read TGTGCCAGCAGTTTGGCAGTAGAAGCTTTCTTT. Its protein is CASSLAVEAFF.

The genes are TRBV5-1 and TRBJ1-1; TRBD1 aligns across 7 bases. Germline assignment: CDR1 SGHRS and CDR2 YFSETQ. CDR3 length: 14 amino acids. V was clipped by 4 bases and J by 3 bases; unmatched bases: 6. The CDR3 nucleotides read TGCGCCAGCAGCACCGGACAGGATTACACTGAAGCTTTCTTT. Translation: CASSTGQDYTEAFF. Looking up the rest from reference TRBV5-1 and TRBJ1-1 gives the full variable domain: KAGVTQTPRYLIKTRGQQVTLSCSPISGHRSVSWYQQTPGQGLQFLFEYFSETQRNKGNFPGRFSGRQFSNSRSEMNVSTLELGDSALYLCASSTGQDYTEAFFGQGTRLTVV.

CDR3: CASSLAQGAWYEQYF. The CDR3 coding sequence is TGTGCCAGCAGCTTAGCACAGGGGGCTTGGTACGAGCAGTACTTC. This sequence joins TRBV7-9 and TRBJ2-7; 9 positions agree with TRBD1. CDR3 size: 15 residues. Germline V gene data show CDR1 as SEHNR and CDR2 as FQNEAQ (reference sequence). V trimming: 0 bases; J trimming: 4 bases; junction bases outside the gene matches: 4.

J is TRBJ2-1 and V is TRBV11-2; TRBD2 aligns across 9 bases. The germline V gene has CDR1 SGHAT and CDR2 FQNNGV. The CDR3 is 16 residues long. The trim removed 5 bases at V and 8 bases at J, leaving 13 bases unmatched. The CDR3 protein is CASSARAGGLTYEQFF. CDR3 sequence (DNA): TGTGCCAGCAGCGCAAGAGCGGGGGGCCTAACCTATGAGCAGTTCTTC. Full variable domain (outside the CDR3, taken from reference TRBV11-2 and TRBJ2-1): EAGVAQSPRYKIIEKRQSVAFWCNPISGHATLYWYQQILGQGPKLLIQFQNNGVVDDSQLPKDRFSAERLKGVDSTLKIQPAKLEDSAVYLCASSARAGGLTYEQFFGPGTRLTVL.

This sequence joins TRBV5-1 and TRBJ2-7; D not resolved. The germline V gene has CDR1 SGHRS and CDR2 YFSETQ. V lost 0 bases and J 0 bases, leaving 7 bases between the germline ends. CDR3 size: 14 residues. CDR3 in amino acids: CASSLGPVSYEQYF. CDR3 bases: TGCGCCAGCAGCTTGGGCCCGGTCTCCTACGAGCAGTACTTC.

J is TRBJ2-6 and V is TRBV10-3, with 8 bases that match TRBD1. The CDR3 totals 20 residues. Germline V gene lookup returns CDR1 ENHRY and CDR2 SYGVKD. Trimming removed 0 bases from V and 0 bases from J; junction bases left unmatched: 10. The CDR3 region is CAISESRGRDRTSGANVLTF. CDR3 sequence (DNA): TGTGCCATCAGTGAGTCTCGAGGGCGGGACAGGACCTCTGGGGCCAACGTCCTGACTTTC.

V and J are TRBV5-1 and TRBJ1-2; TRBD1 matches at 7 bases. The CDR3 contains 13 residues. V lost 4 bases and J lost 2; bases outside the gene matches: 2. The germline gives CDR1 SGHRS, CDR2 YFSETQ. The CDR3 here is CASSGTANYGYTF. The DNA of the CDR3 is TGCGCCAGCAGCGGGACAGCGAACTATGGCTACACCTTC. The complete variable domain, with remaining parts taken from reference TRBV5-1 and TRBJ1-2, reads KAGVTQTPRYLIKTRGQQVTLSCSPISGHRSVSWYQQTPGQGLQFLFEYFSETQRNKGNFPGRFSGRQFSNSRSEMNVSTLELGDSALYLCASSGTANYGYTFGSGTRLTVV.

This chain joins TRBV10-3 and TRBJ2-1, with TRBD2 identical over 10 bases. V dropped 2 bases and J dropped 0; count of bases not matched to a gene: 1. CDR3 length equals 16 residues. The germline gives CDR1 ENHRY, CDR2 SYGVKD. The CDR3 loop reads CAISEPSGSSYNEQFF. The CDR3 DNA reads as TGTGCCATCAGTGAGCCTAGCGGGAGCTCCTACAATGAGCAGTTCTTC.

This rearrangement joins TRBV9 to TRBJ2-7; no clear D. The CDR3 is 13 residues long. Trimming cost V 3 bases and J 3 bases, with 10 bases left between them. Germline V lookup: CDR1 SGDLS, CDR2 YYNGEE. The CDR3 spells CASSGPSRYEQYF. CDR3 nucleotides: TGTGCCAGCAGCGGGCCCTCACGCTACGAGCAGTACTTC. Full variable domain (outside the CDR3, taken from reference TRBV9 and TRBJ2-7): DSGVTQTPKHLITATGQRVTLRCSPRSGDLSVYWYQQSLDQGLQFLIQYYNGEERAKGNILERFSAQQFPDLHSELNLSSLELGDSALYFCASSGPSRYEQYFGPGTRLTVT.

The gene calls are TRBV18 and TRBJ2-3; 11 nucleotides line up with TRBD2. The CDR3 is 18 residues long. Germline CDR1 reads KGHSH; CDR2 reads LQKENI. The J segment lost 2 bases and the V segment lost 4 bases, leaving 11 bases of the junction unmatched. CDR3 in amino acids: CASSQLPTSGDFTDTQYF. The CDR3, as DNA: TGTGCCAGCTCACAGCTTCCGACTAGCGGGGATTTCACAGATACGCAGTATTTT.

V gene TRBV10-2 combines with J gene TRBJ1-2; TRBD1 matches at 9 bases. The germline V gene encodes CDR1 WSHSY and CDR2 SAAADI. The CDR3 sequence is 17 residues long. Trimming removed 2 bases from V and 5 bases from J; junction bases left unmatched: 12. CDR3 in DNA: TGCGCCAGCAGTGAGCCGCCCGGACAGGGGCAGCTATATGGCTACACCTTC. Protein sequence: CASSEPPGQGQLYGYTF.

There are a few counts of this clone. The rearrangement uses TRBV18 and TRBJ1-2; D uncertain. Germline assignment: CDR1 KGHSH and CDR2 LQKENI. CDR3 size: 12 residues. V lost 3 bases and J lost 8, with 10 bases in between. CDR3 nucleotides: TGTGCCAGCTCACCTACGTCCGGGGGCTACACCTTC. This translates into CASSPTSGGYTF.

In this sample, this clone turned up once. V usage is TRBV25-1 and J usage is TRBJ1-4; no definite D call. Deletions cut 5 bases from V and 9 bases from J, with 13 bases between. This CDR3 contains 13 residues. The germline gives CDR1 MGHDK, CDR2 SYGVNS. This CDR3 is CASSLAGDQKLFF. The CDR3 DNA is TGTGCCAGCAGTTTAGCGGGAGACCAAAAACTGTTTTTT.

This chain links TRBV2 with TRBJ2-1; D is ambiguous. The CDR3 is 9 amino acids. CDR1 and CDR2 from the germline V gene are SNHLY and FYNNEI. Trimming pared 8 bases from V and 9 bases from J, leaving 5 bases between. The CDR3 DNA reads TGTGCCAGCGGCCCTGAGCAGTTCTTC. Encoded protein: CASGPEQFF.

The rearrangement joins TRBV18 to TRBJ1-1; D remains ambiguous. The ends were cut back, 4 bases at V and 1 base at J, with 7 bases in the middle. Germline V gene lookup returns CDR1 KGHSH and CDR2 LQKENI. The CDR3 has 13 residues. The DNA of the CDR3 is TGTGCCAGCTCACAAGGGAGGAACACTGAAGCTTTCTTT. This translates into CASSQGRNTEAFF.

The J gene is TRBJ2-3, the V gene TRBV29-1, with no clear D. Germline lookup yields CDR1 SQVTM and CDR2 ANQGSEA. V dropped 5 bases and J dropped 1 base, with 10 bases sitting between them. The CDR3 spans 13 residues. The CDR3 spells CSVLQHGTDTQYF. CDR3 DNA: TGCAGCGTTTTACAACATGGCACAGATACGCAGTATTTT.

V gene TRBV14 combines with J gene TRBJ2-7, with TRBD2 matching 12 bases. The CDR3 length is 15 residues. Germline assignment: CDR1 SGHDN and CDR2 FVKESK. J lost 0 bases, V lost 5 bases, and 2 bases had no gene match. The CDR3 DNA is TGTGCCAGCAGCGAGACTAGCGGGAGCTCCTACGAGCAGTACTTC. This sequence encodes CASSETSGSSYEQYF.